These 18 T cell receptor beta chains share one sample of origin, sequenced in a study of Ad26.COV2.S vaccination and SARS-CoV-2 variants. Regarding treatment: about 20 received Ad26.COV2.S at low or high dose, single or two shots; 5 received placebo; per-sample allocation not given. Samples were taken on day 63 after the first vaccine or placebo injection. The repertoire was sequenced with immunoSEQ multiplex PCR; TCRdb's copy has only in-frame clones and lacks some. The table includes hundreds of thousands of clones, approximately 88% detected once. The sequences come from peripheral blood, collected in a trial of Ad26.COV2.S vaccine versus placebo. These TCRs come from a person between 18 and 65 years old who received the Ad26.COV2.S COVID-19 vaccine or a placebo.

The chain has TRBV24-1 and TRBJ2-3, with 7 bases identical to TRBD2. The germline V gene encodes CDR1 KGHDR and CDR2 SFDVKD. J was trimmed by 6 bases and V by 3 bases; bases with no gene match: 5. The CDR3 runs 14 residues. The CDR3 bases are TGTGCCACCAGTGATCCGGGGGAGGGGGATACGCAGTATTTT. This codes for CATSDPGEGDTQYF.

The rearrangement uses TRBV29-1 and TRBJ1-1; D gene uncertain. This CDR3 spans 11 amino acids. Germline CDR1 reads SQVTM; CDR2 reads ANQGSEA. V lost 3 bases to trimming and J lost 11 bases, with 13 bases between them. CDR3 sequence: CSVDGVPRAFF. In nucleotides, the CDR3 is TGCAGCGTTGACGGGGTACCGAGGGCTTTCTTT.

J is TRBJ2-7 and V is TRBV27; D is uncertain. The V end was cut by 0 bases, the J end by 6 bases, with 18 bases between. This CDR3 has 16 residues. Per germline, CDR1 MNHEY and CDR2 SMNVEV (reference sequence). The CDR3 loop is CASSLSKKRDWGEQYF. Here the CDR3 DNA reads TGTGCCAGCAGTTTATCGAAAAAAAGGGATTGGGGCGAGCAGTACTTC.

Of note for this clone: Different DNA sequences within this sample yield the same CDR3. This chain connects TRBV5-1 to TRBJ2-3, with D unclear. This CDR3 region has 12 residues. The germline gives CDR1 SGHRS, CDR2 YFSETQ. V dropped 4 bases and J dropped 2 bases, with 5 bases sitting between them. The CDR3 here is CASSLNTDTQYF. CDR3 sequence (DNA): TGCGCCAGCAGCCTGAACACAGATACGCAGTATTTT.

This chain links TRBV19 with TRBJ1-3; D possibly corresponds to TRBD1 (5 bases). V lost 8 bases and J 2 bases, leaving 13 bases between the germline ends. Germline V CDR1 and CDR2: LNHDA, SQIVND (reference sequence). This CDR3 is 14 amino acids long. For the CDR3, the DNA is TGTGCCAGTGGGACGGCTCGAACTGGAAACACCATATATTTT. Translating it yields CASGTARTGNTIYF.

The genes are TRBV11-3 and TRBJ2-1; 7 bases are shared with TRBD1. The CDR3 has 15 amino acids. The germline V gene has CDR1 SGHNT and CDR2 YENEEA. Trimming took 3 bases from V and 6 from J; bases not matched to a gene: 8. The CDR3 loop is CASSFRQGMGNEQFF. CDR3 bases: TGTGCCAGCAGCTTTCGACAGGGTATGGGCAATGAGCAGTTCTTC. Filled out from reference TRBV11-3 and TRBJ2-1, the complete variable domain reads EAGVVQSPRYKIIEKKQPVAFWCNPISGHNTLYWYLQNLGQGPELLIRYENEEAVDDSQLPKDRFSAERLKGVDSTLKIQPAELGDSAVYLCASSFRQGMGNEQFFGPGTRLTVL.

The V call is TRBV7-8, the J call TRBJ2-7, with unresolved D. The CDR3 sequence is 15 residues long. CDR1 and CDR2 from the germline V gene are SGHVS and FQNEAQ. Trimming stripped 1 base from V and 2 bases from J, with 12 bases between. The CDR3 DNA is TGTGCCAGCAGCTTAGGAAGGACGGCCGCCTACGAGCAGTACTTC. Protein product: CASSLGRTAAYEQYF.

This clone came up a few times. The V call is TRBV5-4, the J call TRBJ1-1, with D maybe TRBD1 (5 bases). Germline V lookup: CDR1 SGHNT, CDR2 YYREEE (reference sequence). This CDR3 comprises 13 residues. The V end was cut by 6 bases, the J end by 6 bases, with 15 bases between. The CDR3 region is CASNPGPEAEAFF. Here the CDR3 DNA reads TGTGCCAGCAATCCGGGACCGGAGGCTGAAGCTTTCTTT.

The chain recombines TRBV6-2 or TRBV6-3 with TRBJ2-5, with a tentative D call TRBD1 (6 bases). The CDR3 extends over 15 amino acids. CDR1 and CDR2 from the germline V gene are MNHEY and SVGEGT. Trimming left V 7 bases short and J 0 bases short, with 15 bases between. The CDR3 nucleotides are TGTGCCAGCACCCCGATTGGGGGCAACCAAGAGACCCAGTACTTC. The encoded protein is CASTPIGGNQETQYF.

The genes are TRBV4-3 and TRBJ1-1; 7 nucleotides match TRBD1. The V and J ends lost 0 bases and 1 base, in that order; junction bases with no gene match: 8. The CDR3 sequence is 17 residues long. Per germline, CDR1 LGHNA and CDR2 YSLEER. CDR3 loop: CASSQDGWAGGNTEAFF. CDR3 bases: TGCGCCAGCAGCCAAGATGGGTGGGCAGGGGGGAACACTGAAGCTTTCTTT.

The gene calls are TRBV6-2 or TRBV6-3 and TRBJ1-1, with 9 bases lining up with TRBD1. The CDR3 length is 13 residues. V trimming: 4 bases; J trimming: 6 bases; junction bases outside the gene matches: 3. Germline CDR1 is MNHEY and CDR2 is SVGEGT. CDR3: CASSWGQGPEAFF. CDR3 nucleotide sequence: TGTGCCAGCAGTTGGGGACAGGGACCTGAAGCTTTCTTT.

J is TRBJ1-1 and V is TRBV7-8, with D uncertain. Trimming left V 4 bases short and J 0 bases short, with 12 bases between. CDR1 and CDR2 (germline): SGHVS, FQNEAQ. This CDR3 has 15 amino acids. The CDR3 bases are TGTGCCAGCAGCTCCAGACCACGGATGAACACTGAAGCTTTCTTT. Its translation is CASSSRPRMNTEAFF.

J is TRBJ2-7 and V is TRBV5-6; possible D gene TRBD1, 6 bases. Per the germline V gene, CDR1 is SGHDT and CDR2 is YYEEEE. The CDR3 runs to 14 residues. Trimming took 2 bases from V and 0 from J, leaving 9 bases between them. The DNA for the CDR3 is TGTGCCAGCAGCTTTGACAGGCGCTCCTACGAGCAGTACTTC. This sequence encodes CASSFDRRSYEQYF. Looking up the rest from reference TRBV5-6 and TRBJ2-7 gives the full variable domain: DAGVTQSPTHLIKTRGQQVTLRCSPKSGHDTVSWYQQALGQGPQFIFQYYEEEERQRGNFPDRFSGHQFPNYSSELNVNALLLGDSALYLCASSFDRRSYEQYFGPGTRLTVT.

V and J are TRBV12-3 or TRBV12-4 and TRBJ2-7; D may be TRBD2 (6 bases). The CDR3 length is 12 residues. The V end was cut by 6 bases, the J end by 12 bases, with 18 bases between. The CDR3: CASSVGGSRGYF. CDR3 bases: TGTGCCAGCAGCGTTGGGGGGTCCCGGGGGTACTTC.

This clone was observed a few times. The rearrangement links TRBV6-2 or TRBV6-3 to TRBJ1-5, with D perhaps TRBD1 (6 bases). Per the germline V gene, CDR1 is MNHEY and CDR2 is SVGEGT. The CDR3 is 14 amino acids. Trimming removed 4 bases from V and 5 bases from J, with 12 bases in between. The CDR3 DNA reads as TGTGCCAGCAGTTTATCAGGGGACTATCAGCCCCAGCATTTT. Translated: CASSLSGDYQPQHF.

This chain links TRBV7-8 with TRBJ2-7; 10 bases line up with TRBD1. Trimming removed 4 bases from V and 0 bases from J; junction bases left unmatched: 12. The CDR3 is made up of 18 amino acids. Germline values: CDR1 SGHVS, CDR2 FQNEAQ. In DNA, the CDR3 is TGTGCCAGCAGCTCCCCGGGACAGGGGATAGGCGTCTCCTACGAGCAGTACTTC. As protein: CASSSPGQGIGVSYEQYF.

The DNA of the CDR3 is TGTGCCAGCAGTCGGACGGTGGAGACCCAGTACTTC. As protein: CASSRTVETQYF. This sequence joins TRBV6-6 and TRBJ2-5, with D unclear. This CDR3 is 12 amino acids long. Trimming took off 5 bases at V and 5 bases at J, with 9 bases between the two ends. From germline, CDR1 is MNHNY and CDR2 SVGAGI (reference sequence).

As for this clone: One base away lies a much larger clone, so this may be a sequencing read error. The sample carries other DNA sequences with the same CDR3. This sequence joins TRBV27 and TRBJ1-6; no firm D call. The CDR3 loop spans 12 amino acids. Trimming took 5 bases from V and 7 from J, leaving 6 bases between them. Germline CDR1 reads MNHEY; CDR2 reads SMNVEV (reference sequence). CDR3 residues: CASSPINSPLHF. CDR3 sequence (DNA): TGTGCCAGCAGTCCCATAAATTCACCCCTCCACTTT.